What follows is one T cell receptor beta chain and its context. Authors' methods: Estimates of nucleated cell counts were drawn from the amplification of reference gene primers. Data came from immunoSEQ multiplex PCR; TCRdb stores just in-frame clones and leaves some out. V and J calls and clone size are copied from that table; D and trimming were computed from the DNA. The top ten clones hold roughly a tenth of a sample with around 140,000 clones, approximately 88% of them seen once. The V gene's germline CDR1 is LNHNV and CDR2 YYDKDF (reference sequence). The CDR3 has 15 amino acids. The ends were cut back, 0 bases at V and 1 base at J, with 9 bases in the middle. The sample belongs to a study of blood T cell repertoires in COVID-19. Whole-study context: The samples span acute and convalescent COVID-19 from the United States, Italy and Spain.

The specimen was peripheral blood. This TCR was recovered from a man aged 60 to 75 with active or convalescent COVID-19. The V gene is TRBV15, the J gene TRBJ2-5; D remains ambiguous. CDR3 region: CATSRDPQVQETQYF. The CDR3 DNA sequence: TGTGCCACCAGCAGAGATCCCCAGGTCCAAGAGACCCAGTACTTC.